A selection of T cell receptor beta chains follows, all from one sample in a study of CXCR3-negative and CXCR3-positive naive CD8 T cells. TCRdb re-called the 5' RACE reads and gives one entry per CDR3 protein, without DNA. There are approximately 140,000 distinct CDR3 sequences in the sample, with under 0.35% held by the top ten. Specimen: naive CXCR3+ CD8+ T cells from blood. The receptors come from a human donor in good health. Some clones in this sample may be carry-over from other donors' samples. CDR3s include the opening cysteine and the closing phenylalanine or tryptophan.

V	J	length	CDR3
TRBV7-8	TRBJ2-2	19	CASSHPRGSGAANTGELFF
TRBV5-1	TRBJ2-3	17	CASSLVGSGPPGDTQYF
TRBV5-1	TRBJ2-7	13	CASSWAPEGEQYF
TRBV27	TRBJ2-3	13	CASSLSATDTQYF
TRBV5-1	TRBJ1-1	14	CASSRGRTDTEAFF
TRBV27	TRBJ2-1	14	CASSQGGSDNEQFF
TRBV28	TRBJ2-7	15	CASSPQSRAPYEQYF
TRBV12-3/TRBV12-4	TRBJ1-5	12	CASTSFDQPQHF
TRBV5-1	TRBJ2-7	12	CASSLVSAEQYF
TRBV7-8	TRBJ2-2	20	CASSLARDSETTTNTGELFF
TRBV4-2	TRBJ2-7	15	CASSQAGLAGAEQYF
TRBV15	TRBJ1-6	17	CATSRDRRGGLSSPLHF
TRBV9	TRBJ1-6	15	CASSEGDWGNSPLHF
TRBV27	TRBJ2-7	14	CASSPTGQAWEQYF
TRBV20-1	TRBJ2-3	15	CSARDGDSLTDTQYF
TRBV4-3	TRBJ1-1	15	CASSQLTGVNTEAFF
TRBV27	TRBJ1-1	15	CASSWNGGVGTEAFF
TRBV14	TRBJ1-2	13	CASSHRGEYGYTF
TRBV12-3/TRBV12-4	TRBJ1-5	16	CASSLWGQGARQPQHF
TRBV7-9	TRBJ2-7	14	CASSPPTGSYEQYF
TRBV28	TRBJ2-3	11	CASSDVDTQYF
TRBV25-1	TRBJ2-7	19	CASTCIPTCLLDSSYEQYF
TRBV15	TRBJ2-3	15	CATSRDGTSTDTQYF
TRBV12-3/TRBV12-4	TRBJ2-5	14	CASRRTGTQETQYF
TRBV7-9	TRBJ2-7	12	CASSKGSYEQYF
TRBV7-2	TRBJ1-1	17	CASSSSVRTALGTEAFF
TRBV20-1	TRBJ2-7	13	CSASGGLPYEQYF
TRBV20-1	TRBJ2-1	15	CSARDLEQGGGEQFF
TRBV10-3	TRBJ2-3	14	CAISEHGGTDTQYF
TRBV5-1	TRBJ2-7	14	CASSPGDALYEQYF
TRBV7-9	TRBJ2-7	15	CASSPRTGIGYEQYF
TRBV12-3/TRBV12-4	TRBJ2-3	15	CASSTGGQVTDTQYF
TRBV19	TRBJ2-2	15	CASSIPAGVAGELFF
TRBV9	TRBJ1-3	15	CASSVSVQAGNTIYF
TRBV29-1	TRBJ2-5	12	CSVKTRKETQYF
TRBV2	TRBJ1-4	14	CASSRLLSSEKLFF
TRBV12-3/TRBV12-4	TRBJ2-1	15	CASSLAGEGLDEQFF
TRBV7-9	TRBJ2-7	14	CASSLGATNVEQYF
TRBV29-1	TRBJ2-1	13	CSAERDSSYEQFF
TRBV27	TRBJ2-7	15	CASSYDTGSSYEQYF
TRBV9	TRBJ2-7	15	CASSVAGTETYEQYF